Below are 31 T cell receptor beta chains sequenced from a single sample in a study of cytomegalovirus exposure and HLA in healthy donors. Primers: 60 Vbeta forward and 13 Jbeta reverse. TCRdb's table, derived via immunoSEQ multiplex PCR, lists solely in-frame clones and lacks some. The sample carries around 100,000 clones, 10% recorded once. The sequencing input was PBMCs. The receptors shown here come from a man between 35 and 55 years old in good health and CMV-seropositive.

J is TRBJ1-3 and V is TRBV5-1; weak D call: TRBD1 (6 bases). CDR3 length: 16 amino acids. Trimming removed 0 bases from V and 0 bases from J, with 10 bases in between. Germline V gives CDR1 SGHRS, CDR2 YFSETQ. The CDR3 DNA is TGCGCCAGCAGCTTGGGGGGGGGCTTCTCTGGAAACACCATATATTTT. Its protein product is CASSLGGGFSGNTIYF.

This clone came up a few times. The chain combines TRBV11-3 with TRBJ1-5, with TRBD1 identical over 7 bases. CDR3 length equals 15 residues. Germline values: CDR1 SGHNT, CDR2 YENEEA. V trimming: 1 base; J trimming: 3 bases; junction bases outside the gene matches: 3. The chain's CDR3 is CASSLGTGLNQPQHF. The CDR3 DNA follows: TGTGCCAGCAGCTTAGGGACAGGCCTCAATCAGCCCCAGCATTTT. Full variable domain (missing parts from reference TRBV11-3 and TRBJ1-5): EAGVVQSPRYKIIEKKQPVAFWCNPISGHNTLYWYLQNLGQGPELLIRYENEEAVDDSQLPKDRFSAERLKGVDSTLKIQPAELGDSAVYLCASSLGTGLNQPQHFGDGTRLSIL.

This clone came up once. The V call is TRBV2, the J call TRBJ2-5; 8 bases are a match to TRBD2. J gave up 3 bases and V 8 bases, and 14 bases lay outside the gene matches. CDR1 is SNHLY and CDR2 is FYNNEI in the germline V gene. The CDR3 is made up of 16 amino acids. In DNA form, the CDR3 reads TGTGCCAGCCAGGGAGTAGCGGGACCGAGAGAAGAGACCCAGTACTTC. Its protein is CASQGVAGPREETQYF.

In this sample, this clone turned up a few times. DNA of the CDR3: TGTGCCAGCAGCTCCCTCCTTATCTACGAGCAGTACTTC. Protein: CASSSLLIYEQYF. The V gene is TRBV5-6, the J gene TRBJ2-7, with D unclear. The CDR3 totals 13 residues. The germline gives CDR1 SGHDT, CDR2 YYEEEE. Trimming left V 3 bases short and J 3 bases short, with 10 bases between.

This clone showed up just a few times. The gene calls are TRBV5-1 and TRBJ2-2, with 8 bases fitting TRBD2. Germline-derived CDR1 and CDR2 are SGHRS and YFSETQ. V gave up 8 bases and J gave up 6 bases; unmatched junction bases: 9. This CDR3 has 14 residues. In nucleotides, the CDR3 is TGCGCCAGTAATCCGGGAGGGGCCGCCGGGGAGCTGTTTTTT. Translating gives CASNPGGAAGELFF.

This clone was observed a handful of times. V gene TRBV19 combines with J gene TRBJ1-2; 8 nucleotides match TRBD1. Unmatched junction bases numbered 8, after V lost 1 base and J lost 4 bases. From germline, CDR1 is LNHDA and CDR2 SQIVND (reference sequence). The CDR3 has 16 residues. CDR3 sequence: CASSIVPRGRGYGYTF. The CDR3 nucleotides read TGTGCCAGTAGTATAGTCCCCAGGGGGCGAGGCTATGGCTACACCTTC.

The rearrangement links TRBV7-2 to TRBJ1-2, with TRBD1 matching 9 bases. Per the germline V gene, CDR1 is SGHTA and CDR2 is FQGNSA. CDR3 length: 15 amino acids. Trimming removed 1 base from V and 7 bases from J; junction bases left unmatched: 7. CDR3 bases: TGTGCCAGCAGCTTAGAGTGGACAGGGGTGGTTGGCTACACCTTC. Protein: CASSLEWTGVVGYTF.

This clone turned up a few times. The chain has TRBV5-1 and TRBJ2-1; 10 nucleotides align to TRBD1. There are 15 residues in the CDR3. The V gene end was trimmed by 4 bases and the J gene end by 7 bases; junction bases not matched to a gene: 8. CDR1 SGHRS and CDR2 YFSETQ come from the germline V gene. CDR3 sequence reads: CASSLTGGEGNEQFF. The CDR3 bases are TGCGCCAGCAGCCTGACAGGGGGCGAAGGTAATGAGCAGTTCTTC.

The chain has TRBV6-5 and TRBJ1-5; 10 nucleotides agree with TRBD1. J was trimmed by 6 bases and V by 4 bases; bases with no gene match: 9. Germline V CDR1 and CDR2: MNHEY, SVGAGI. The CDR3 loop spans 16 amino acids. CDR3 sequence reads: CASSSQGTGAGQPQHF. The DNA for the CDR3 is TGTGCCAGCAGTTCACAGGGGACAGGGGCAGGTCAGCCCCAGCATTTT.

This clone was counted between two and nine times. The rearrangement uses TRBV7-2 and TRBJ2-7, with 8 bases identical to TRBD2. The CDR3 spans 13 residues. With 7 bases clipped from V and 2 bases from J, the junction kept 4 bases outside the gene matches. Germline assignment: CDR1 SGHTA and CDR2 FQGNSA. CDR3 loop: CASKLAEPYEQYF. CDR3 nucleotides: TGTGCCAGCAAACTAGCGGAGCCCTACGAGCAGTACTTC. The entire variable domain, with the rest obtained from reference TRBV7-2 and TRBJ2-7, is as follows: GAGVSQSPSNKVTEKGKDVELRCDPISGHTALYWYRQSLGQGLEFLIYFQGNSAPDKSGLPSDRFSAERTGGSVSTLTIQRTQQEDSAVYLCASKLAEPYEQYFGPGTRLTVT.

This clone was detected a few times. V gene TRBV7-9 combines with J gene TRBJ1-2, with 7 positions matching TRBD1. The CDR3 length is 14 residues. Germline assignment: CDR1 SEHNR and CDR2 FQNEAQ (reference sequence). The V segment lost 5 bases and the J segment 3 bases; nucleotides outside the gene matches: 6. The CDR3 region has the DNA TGTGCCAGCAGCCCAGGACAGGTTTACTATGGCTACACCTTC. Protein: CASSPGQVYYGYTF.

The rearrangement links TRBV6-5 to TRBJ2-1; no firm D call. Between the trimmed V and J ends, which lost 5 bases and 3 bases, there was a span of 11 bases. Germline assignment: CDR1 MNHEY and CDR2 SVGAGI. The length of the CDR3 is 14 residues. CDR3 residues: CASSGPRDYNEQFF. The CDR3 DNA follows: TGTGCCAGCAGTGGGCCGCGAGACTACAATGAGCAGTTCTTC.

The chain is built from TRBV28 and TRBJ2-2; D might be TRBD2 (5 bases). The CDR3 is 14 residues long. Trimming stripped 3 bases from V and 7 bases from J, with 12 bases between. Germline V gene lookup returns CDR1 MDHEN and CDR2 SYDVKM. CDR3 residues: CASSLAGEGGELFF. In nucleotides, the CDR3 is TGTGCCAGCAGTTTGGCGGGTGAGGGCGGGGAGCTGTTTTTT.

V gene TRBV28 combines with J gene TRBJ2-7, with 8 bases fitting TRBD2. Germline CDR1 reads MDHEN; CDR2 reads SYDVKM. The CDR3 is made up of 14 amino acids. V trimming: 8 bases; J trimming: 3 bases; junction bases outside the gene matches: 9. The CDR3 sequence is CASPGSGTSYEQYF. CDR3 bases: TGTGCCAGCCCCGGTTCCGGGACTAGCTACGAGCAGTACTTC.

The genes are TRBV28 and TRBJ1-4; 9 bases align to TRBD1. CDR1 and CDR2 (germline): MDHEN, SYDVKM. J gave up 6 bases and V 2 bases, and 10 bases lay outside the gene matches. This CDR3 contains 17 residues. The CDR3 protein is CASSLPTTGGGDEKLFF. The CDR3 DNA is TGTGCCAGCAGTTTACCCACTACAGGGGGCGGCGATGAAAAACTGTTTTTT.

CDR3 region: CASRDINYGYTF. The CDR3 nucleotides are TGTGCCAGCAGAGACATTAACTATGGCTACACCTTC. The chain employs TRBV27 and TRBJ1-2; D ambiguous. The CDR3 length is 12 residues. The germline V gene has CDR1 MNHEY and CDR2 SMNVEV (reference sequence). With 6 bases removed from V and 1 base from J, the gap between germline ends came to 6 bases.

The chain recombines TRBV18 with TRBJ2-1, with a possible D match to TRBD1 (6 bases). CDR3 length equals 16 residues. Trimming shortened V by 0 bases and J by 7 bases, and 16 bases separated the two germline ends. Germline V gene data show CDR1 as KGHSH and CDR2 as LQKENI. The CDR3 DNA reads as TGTGCCAGCTCACCACCGGGAAACAGGGTGGGGAATGAGCAGTTCTTC. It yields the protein CASSPPGNRVGNEQFF.

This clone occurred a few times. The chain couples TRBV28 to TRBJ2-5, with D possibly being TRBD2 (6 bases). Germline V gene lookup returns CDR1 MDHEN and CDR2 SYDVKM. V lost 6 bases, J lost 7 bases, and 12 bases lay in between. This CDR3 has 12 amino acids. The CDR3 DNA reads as TGTGCCAGCAGCACGAGGAGGGGGACCCAGTACTTC. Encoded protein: CASSTRRGTQYF.

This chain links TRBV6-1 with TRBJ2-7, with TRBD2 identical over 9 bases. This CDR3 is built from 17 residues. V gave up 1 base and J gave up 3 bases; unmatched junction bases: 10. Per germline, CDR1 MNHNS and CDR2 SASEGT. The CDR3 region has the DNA TGTGCCAGCAGTGAAGGGCTAGCGGGGAAACCCGTCTACGAGCAGTACTTC. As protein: CASSEGLAGKPVYEQYF.

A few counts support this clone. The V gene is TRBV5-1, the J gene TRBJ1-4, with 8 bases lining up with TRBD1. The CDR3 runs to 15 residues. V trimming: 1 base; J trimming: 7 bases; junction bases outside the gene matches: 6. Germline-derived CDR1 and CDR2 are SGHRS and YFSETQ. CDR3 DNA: TGCGCCAGCAGCTTGACAGGACAGGGCCCTGAAAAACTGTTTTTT. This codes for CASSLTGQGPEKLFF.

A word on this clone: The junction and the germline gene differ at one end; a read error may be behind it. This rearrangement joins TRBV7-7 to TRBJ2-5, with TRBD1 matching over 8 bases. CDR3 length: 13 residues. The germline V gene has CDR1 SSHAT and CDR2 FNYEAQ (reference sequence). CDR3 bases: TGTGCTAGCAGCGGACAGGGAGGAGAGACCCAGTACTTC. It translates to CASSGQGGETQYF.

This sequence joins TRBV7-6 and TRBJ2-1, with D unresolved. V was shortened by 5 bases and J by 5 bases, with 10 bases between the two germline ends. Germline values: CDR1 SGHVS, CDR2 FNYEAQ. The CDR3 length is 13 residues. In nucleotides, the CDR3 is TGTGCCAGCAGCCCCGGGTGGAACAATGAGCAGTTCTTC. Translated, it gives CASSPGWNNEQFF.

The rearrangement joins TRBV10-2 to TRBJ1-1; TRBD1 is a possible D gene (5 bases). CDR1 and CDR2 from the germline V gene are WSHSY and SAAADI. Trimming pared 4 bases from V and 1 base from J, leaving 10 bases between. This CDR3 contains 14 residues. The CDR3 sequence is CASSVYRQNTEAFF. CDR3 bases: TGCGCCAGCAGTGTTTACAGGCAGAACACTGAAGCTTTCTTT.

This chain's CDR3 is CASSYGGEDEQYF. CDR3 bases: TGTGCCAGCAGTTACGGAGGGGAAGACGAGCAGTACTTC. The V call is TRBV27, the J call TRBJ2-7, with TRBD2 as a possible D gene (6 bases). The CDR3 is made up of 13 amino acids. With 4 bases removed from V and 5 bases from J, the gap between germline ends came to 12 bases. Germline-derived CDR1 and CDR2 are MNHEY and SMNVEV (reference sequence).

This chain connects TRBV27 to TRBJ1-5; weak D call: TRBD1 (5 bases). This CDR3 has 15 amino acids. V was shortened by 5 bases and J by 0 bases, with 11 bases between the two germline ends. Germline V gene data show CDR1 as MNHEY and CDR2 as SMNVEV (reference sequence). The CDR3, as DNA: TGTGCCAGCAGTCCTACAGGCGTTAGCAATCAGCCCCAGCATTTT. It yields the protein CASSPTGVSNQPQHF.

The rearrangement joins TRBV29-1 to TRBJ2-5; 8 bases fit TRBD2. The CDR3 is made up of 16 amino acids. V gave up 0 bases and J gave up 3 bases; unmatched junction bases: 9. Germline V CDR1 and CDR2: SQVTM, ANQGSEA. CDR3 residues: CSVEDFKREWEETQYF. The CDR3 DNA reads TGCAGCGTTGAAGATTTCAAGCGGGAGTGGGAAGAGACCCAGTACTTC.

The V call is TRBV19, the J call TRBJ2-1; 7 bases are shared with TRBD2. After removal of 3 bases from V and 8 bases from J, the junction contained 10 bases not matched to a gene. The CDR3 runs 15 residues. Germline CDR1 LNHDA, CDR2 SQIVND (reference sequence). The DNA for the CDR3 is TGTGCCAGTAGTATCGGCGGGAGTATTAAGGATGAGCAGTTCTTC. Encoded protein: CASSIGGSIKDEQFF.

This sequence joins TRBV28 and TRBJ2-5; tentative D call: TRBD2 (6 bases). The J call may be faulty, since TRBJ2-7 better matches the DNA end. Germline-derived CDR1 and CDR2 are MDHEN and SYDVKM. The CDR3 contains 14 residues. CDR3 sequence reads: CASSLGRHPYEQYF. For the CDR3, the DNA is TGTGCCAGCAGTTTAGGGAGGCACCCCTACGAGCAGTACTTC.

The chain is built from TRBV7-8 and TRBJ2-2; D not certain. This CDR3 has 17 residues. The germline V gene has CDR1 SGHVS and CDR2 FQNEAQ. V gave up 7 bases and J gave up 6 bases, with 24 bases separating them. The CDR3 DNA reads TGTGCCAGCACCCCTCCTTTGAGGCAGAGAAGGTCCGGGGAGCTGTTTTTT. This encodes CASTPPLRQRRSGELFF.

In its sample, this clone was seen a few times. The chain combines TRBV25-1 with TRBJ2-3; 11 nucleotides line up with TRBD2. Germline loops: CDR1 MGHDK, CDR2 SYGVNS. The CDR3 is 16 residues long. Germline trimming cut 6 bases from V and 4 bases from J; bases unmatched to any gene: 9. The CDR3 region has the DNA TGTGCCAGCAGGAGCACCGGGACTAGCGGCTCAGATACGCAGTATTTT. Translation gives CASRSTGTSGSDTQYF.

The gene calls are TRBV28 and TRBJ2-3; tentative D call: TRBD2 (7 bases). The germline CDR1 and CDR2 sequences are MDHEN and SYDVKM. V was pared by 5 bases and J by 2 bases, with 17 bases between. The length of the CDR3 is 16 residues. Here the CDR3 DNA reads TGTGCCAGCAGTCCCAGGGGACGGGAGGACACAGATACGCAGTATTTT. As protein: CASSPRGREDTDTQYF.